What follows are 16 T cell receptor beta chains derived from one specimen sequenced in a study of blood T cell repertoires in COVID-19. The protocol was immunoSEQ multiplex PCR, while the TCRdb copy is restricted to in-frame clones and leaves out a portion. The sample carries over 200,000 clones, 83% recorded once. The specimen was peripheral blood. The receptors were sampled from a woman in her 30s with COVID-19, enrolled during active disease.

V usage is TRBV7-2 and J usage is TRBJ2-2; D is uncertain. Trimming cost V 1 base and J 6 bases, with 9 bases left between them. This CDR3 comprises 14 residues. Germline V gene data show CDR1 as SGHTA and CDR2 as FQGNSA. This CDR3 is CASSLDSFSGELFF. CDR3 nucleotide sequence: TGTGCCAGCAGCTTAGATTCTTTCTCCGGGGAGCTGTTTTTT. Full variable domain (remainder filled in from reference TRBV7-2 and TRBJ2-2): GAGVSQSPSNKVTEKGKDVELRCDPISGHTALYWYRQSLGQGLEFLIYFQGNSAPDKSGLPSDRFSAERTGGSVSTLTIQRTQQEDSAVYLCASSLDSFSGELFFGEGSRLTVL.

This chain links TRBV4-3 with TRBJ1-2; D possibly corresponds to TRBD1 (6 bases). CDR1 and CDR2 from the germline V gene are LGHNA and YSLEER. The CDR3 contains 15 residues. V lost 0 bases to trimming and J lost 5 bases, with 13 bases between them. Written as DNA, the CDR3 is TGCGCCAGCAGCCAAGAGGGGACACCGATTTATGGCTACACCTTC. Its translation is CASSQEGTPIYGYTF.

The chain couples TRBV10-1 to TRBJ2-1, with 13 bases identical to TRBD2. From germline, CDR1 is WNHNN and CDR2 SYGVQD (reference sequence). The CDR3 has 15 residues. The chain's CDR3 is CEIPGTSGIYNEQFF. CDR3 in DNA: TGCGAAATCCCAGGGACTAGCGGGATTTACAATGAGCAGTTCTTC.

This clone was counted at least ten times. The V and J genes are TRBV3-1 (or the pseudogene TRBV3-2) and TRBJ2-1, with a possible D match to TRBD2 (6 bases). In germline, CDR1 is LGHDT, CDR2 YNNKEL (reference sequence). The CDR3 covers 15 residues. V was pared by 2 bases and J by 5 bases, with 13 bases between. The CDR3 nucleotides are TGTGCCAGCAGCCAACGGCGGGGCGGGAACAATGAGCAGTTCTTC. As protein: CASSQRRGGNNEQFF.

The V call is TRBV12-3 or TRBV12-4, the J call TRBJ2-7; the match to TRBD2 covers 8 bases. The trim removed 6 bases at V and 6 bases at J, leaving 4 bases unmatched. CDR3 length: 12 amino acids. The CDR3 loop is CASSYTSGEQYF. The DNA of the CDR3 is TGTGCCAGCAGCTATACTAGCGGCGAGCAGTACTTC.

The chain recombines TRBV4-3 with TRBJ1-1; D is possibly TRBD1 (5 bases). Germline V lookup: CDR1 LGHNA, CDR2 YSLEER. Trimming took 0 bases from V and 2 from J, leaving 7 bases between them. This CDR3 spans 14 amino acids. The CDR3 sequence: CASSQDQGNTEAFF. The CDR3 nucleotides are TGCGCCAGCAGCCAAGATCAGGGAAACACTGAAGCTTTCTTT.

This clone was counted once. The V gene is TRBV4-3, the J gene TRBJ2-7; weak D call: TRBD2 (5 bases). Trimming took off 1 base at V and 9 bases at J, with 13 bases between the two ends. From germline, CDR1 is LGHNA and CDR2 YSLEER. The CDR3 totals 13 residues. CDR3 protein: CASSQAGNPAQYF. The CDR3 nucleotides are TGCGCCAGCAGCCAAGCGGGGAACCCCGCGCAGTACTTC.

The rearrangement joins TRBV6-2 or TRBV6-3 to TRBJ2-5, with D hard to call. Germline CDR1 reads MNHEY; CDR2 reads SVGEGT. Deletions cut 5 bases from V and 5 bases from J, with 6 bases between. This CDR3 spans 11 amino acids. CDR3 residues: CASSHTETQYF. The CDR3 DNA is TGTGCCAGCAGTCACACGGAGACCCAGTACTTC.

The V gene is TRBV28, the J gene TRBJ2-1; 10 bases line up with TRBD1. The J segment lost 3 bases and the V segment lost 5 bases, leaving 10 bases of the junction unmatched. CDR1 is MDHEN and CDR2 is SYDVKM in the germline V gene. This CDR3 is built from 17 residues. The CDR3, as DNA: TGTGCCAGCAGTCTGAATTCCGGGACAGGGGACTACAATGAGCAGTTCTTC. It yields the protein CASSLNSGTGDYNEQFF. The whole variable domain, filled in from reference TRBV28 and TRBJ2-1, reads DVKVTQSSRYLVKRTGEKVFLECVQDMDHENMFWYRQDPGLGLRLIYFSYDVKMKEKGDIPEGYSVSREKKERFSLILESASTNQTSMYLCASSLNSGTGDYNEQFFGPGTRLTVL.

The rearrangement joins TRBV20-1 to TRBJ1-5, with D unresolved. There are 16 residues in the CDR3. V was cut by 3 bases and J by 4 bases, with 19 bases left in between. Germline assignment: CDR1 DFQATT and CDR2 SNEGSKA (reference sequence). In DNA form, the CDR3 reads TGCAGTGCTAGTCCCTCGGTCGCAGGCCCTAATCAGCCCCAGCATTTT. Its protein product is CSASPSVAGPNQPQHF.

The rearrangement links TRBV7-9 to TRBJ1-1, with D possibly TRBD1 on 5 matching bases. CDR1 and CDR2 from the germline V gene are SEHNR and FQNEAQ (reference sequence). Trimming shortened V by 6 bases and J by 0 bases, and 14 bases separated the two germline ends. CDR3 length: 15 residues. The CDR3 coding sequence is TGTGCCAGCAGTTCGCGAGCAGGGATGAACACTGAAGCTTTCTTT. It is translated as CASSSRAGMNTEAFF.

This clone has only a few counts. V is TRBV9 and J is TRBJ2-7; TRBD2 agrees at 9 bases. This CDR3 contains 15 residues. The germline V gene has CDR1 SGDLS and CDR2 YYNGEE. V shed 0 bases, J shed 2 bases, and the junction held 3 bases outside the gene matches. The CDR3 here is CASSVGGGGPYEQYF. CDR3 coding DNA: TGTGCCAGCAGCGTAGGCGGGGGGGGTCCCTACGAGCAGTACTTC.

The rearrangement uses TRBV28 and TRBJ2-7; D perhaps matches TRBD2 (6 bases). Trimming stripped 7 bases from V and 4 bases from J, with 17 bases between. The CDR3 length is 14 residues. Germline-derived CDR1 and CDR2 are MDHEN and SYDVKM. CDR3 in amino acids: CASKGLAETYEQYF. The CDR3 DNA follows: TGTGCCAGCAAAGGATTAGCGGAAACTTACGAGCAGTACTTC.

The genes are TRBV2 and TRBJ2-1; 10 nucleotides agree with TRBD2. Germline CDR1 reads SNHLY; CDR2 reads FYNNEI. With 5 bases clipped from V and 13 bases from J, the junction kept 14 bases outside the gene matches. The CDR3 is 15 amino acids. CDR3 DNA: TGTGCCAGCAGTACGCTAGCGGGGGCCCGTTCAATTCAGTTCTTC. Its translation is CASSTLAGARSIQFF.

There are a few counts of this clone. V gene TRBV5-4 combines with J gene TRBJ2-7; D might be TRBD2 (5 bases). Trimming stripped 1 base from V and 0 bases from J, with 11 bases between. The CDR3 consists of 15 residues. The germline V gene encodes CDR1 SGHNT and CDR2 YYREEE (reference sequence). For the CDR3, the DNA is TGTGCCAGCAGCTTGATCAGCGGCTTCTCCTACGAGCAGTACTTC. It translates to CASSLISGFSYEQYF. The full variable domain, its missing parts supplied by reference TRBV5-4 and TRBJ2-7, is ETGVTQSPTHLIKTRGQQVTLRCSSQSGHNTVSWYQQALGQGPQFIFQYYREEENGRGNFPPRFSGLQFPNYSSELNVNALELDDSALYLCASSLISGFSYEQYFGPGTRLTVT.

V usage is TRBV6-5 and J usage is TRBJ2-3; D may be TRBD2 (7 bases). Germline V gene lookup returns CDR1 MNHEY and CDR2 SVGAGI. V was cut by 0 bases and J by 4 bases, with 11 bases left in between. The CDR3 has 15 residues. The CDR3 sequence: CASSYSRGLPDTQYF. The CDR3 DNA follows: TGTGCCAGCAGTTACTCGCGGGGGCTCCCAGATACGCAGTATTTT.